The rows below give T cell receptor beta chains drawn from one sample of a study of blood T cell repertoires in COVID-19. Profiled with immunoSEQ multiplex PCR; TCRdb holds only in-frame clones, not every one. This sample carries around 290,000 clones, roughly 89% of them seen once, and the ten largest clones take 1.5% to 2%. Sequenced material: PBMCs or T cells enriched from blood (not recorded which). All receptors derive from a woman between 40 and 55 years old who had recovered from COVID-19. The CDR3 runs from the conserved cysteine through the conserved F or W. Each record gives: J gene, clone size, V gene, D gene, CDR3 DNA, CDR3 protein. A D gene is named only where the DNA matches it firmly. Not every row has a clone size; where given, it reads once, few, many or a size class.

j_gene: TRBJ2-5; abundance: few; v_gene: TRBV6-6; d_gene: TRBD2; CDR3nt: TGTGCCAGCGGGACTAGCGGACAAGAGACCCAGTACTTC; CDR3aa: CASGTSGQETQYF
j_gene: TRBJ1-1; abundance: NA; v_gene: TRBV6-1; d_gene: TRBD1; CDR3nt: TGTGCCAGCAGTGAAGCAGGGACAGAAATGGGGGTTAAAGCTTTCTTT; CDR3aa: CASSEAGTEMGVKAFF
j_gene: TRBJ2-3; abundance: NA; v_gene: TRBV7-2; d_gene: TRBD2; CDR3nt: TGTGCCAGCAGCTTAGCCGGGGCTGGGACTAGCCCTACCACAGCTACGCAGTATTTT; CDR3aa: CASSLAGAGTSPTTATQYF
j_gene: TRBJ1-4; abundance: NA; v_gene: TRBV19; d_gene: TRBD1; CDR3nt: TGTGCCAGTAGTATTGGAGACAGGGGTAATGAAAAACTGTTTTTT; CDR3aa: CASSIGDRGNEKLFF
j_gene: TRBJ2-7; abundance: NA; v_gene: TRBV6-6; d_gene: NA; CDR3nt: TGTGCCAGCACCTCCGGGACTCCGTTCTCCTACGAGCAGTACTTC; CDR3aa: CASTSGTPFSYEQYF
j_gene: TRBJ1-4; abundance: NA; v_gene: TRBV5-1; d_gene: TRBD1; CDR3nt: TGCGCCAGCAGCTTGCACCGGGACAGGGGGCAAAGAGGTGAAAAACTGTTTTTT; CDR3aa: CASSLHRDRGQRGEKLFF
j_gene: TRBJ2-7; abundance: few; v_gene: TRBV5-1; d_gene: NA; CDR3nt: TGCGCCAGCAGCGTAAACTACGAGCAGTACTTC; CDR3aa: CASSVNYEQYF
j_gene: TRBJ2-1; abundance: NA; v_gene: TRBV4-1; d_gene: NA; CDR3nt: TGCGCCAGCAGCCAAGCTGCTAGCGAGAGATTAAATTACAATGAGCAGTTCTTC; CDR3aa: CASSQAASERLNYNEQFF
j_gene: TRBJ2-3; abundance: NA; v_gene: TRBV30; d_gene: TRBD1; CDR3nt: TGTGCCTGGCAGACAGGGGGCACAGATACGCAGTATTTT; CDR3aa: CAWQTGGTDTQYF
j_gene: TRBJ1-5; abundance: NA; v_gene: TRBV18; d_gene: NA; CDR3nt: TGTGCCAGCTCATCTACAGGGCGCGATCAGCCCCAGCATTTT; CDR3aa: CASSSTGRDQPQHF
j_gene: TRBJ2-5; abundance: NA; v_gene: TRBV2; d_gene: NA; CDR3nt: TGTGCCAGCAGCGATACCCGGGGGATACAGACCCAGTACTTC; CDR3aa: CASSDTRGIQTQYF
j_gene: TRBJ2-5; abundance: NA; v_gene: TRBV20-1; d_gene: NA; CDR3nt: TGCAGTGCCAGACAGCAAGAGACCCAGTACTTC; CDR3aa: CSARQQETQYF
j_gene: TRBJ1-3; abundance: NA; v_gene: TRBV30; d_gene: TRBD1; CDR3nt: TGTGCCTGGAGCAAGCCTCCCGGGACAGGGGTCGGAAACACCATATATTTT; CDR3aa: CAWSKPPGTGVGNTIYF
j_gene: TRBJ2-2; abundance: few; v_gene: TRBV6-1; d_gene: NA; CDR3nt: TGTGCCAGCAGTGAAGGCCTGAGGGCCGGGGAGCTGTTTTTT; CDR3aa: CASSEGLRAGELFF
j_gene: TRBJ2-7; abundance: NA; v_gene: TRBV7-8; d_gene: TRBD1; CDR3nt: TGTGCCAGCAGCTACGGCGGGACAGGACACTACGAGCAGTACTTC; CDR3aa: CASSYGGTGHYEQYF
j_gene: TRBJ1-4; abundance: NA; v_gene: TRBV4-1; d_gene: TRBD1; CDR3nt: TGCGCCAGCAGCCAAGAAAGTGGGACAGGCCTTATACTGTTTTTT; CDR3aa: CASSQESGTGLILFF
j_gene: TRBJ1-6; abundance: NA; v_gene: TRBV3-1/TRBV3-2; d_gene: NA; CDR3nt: TGTGCCAGCAGCCTGGGCAATTCACCCCTCCACTTT; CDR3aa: CASSLGNSPLHF
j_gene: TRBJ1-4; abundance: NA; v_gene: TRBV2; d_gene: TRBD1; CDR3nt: TGTGCCAGCACACGGGACAGGGGGTTGGAAAAACTGTTTTTT; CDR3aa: CASTRDRGLEKLFF
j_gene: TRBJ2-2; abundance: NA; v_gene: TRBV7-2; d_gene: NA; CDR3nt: TGTGCCAGCAGCTTAGTCGGGGGGCGAAACACCGGGGAGCTGTTTTTT; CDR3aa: CASSLVGGRNTGELFF
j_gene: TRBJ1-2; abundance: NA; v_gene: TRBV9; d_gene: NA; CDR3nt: TGTGCCAGCAGCGCAGGGGACGGAAACTATGGCTACACCTTC; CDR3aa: CASSAGDGNYGYTF
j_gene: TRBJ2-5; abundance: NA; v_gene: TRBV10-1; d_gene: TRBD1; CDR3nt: TGCGCCAGCAGTGGGATCCGGGACAGGGAGAACCAAGAGACCCAGTACTTC; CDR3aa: CASSGIRDRENQETQYF
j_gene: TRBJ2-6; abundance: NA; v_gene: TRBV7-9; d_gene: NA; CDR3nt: TGTGCCAGCAGCTTCGGAGACTCTGGGGCCAACGTCCTGACTTTC; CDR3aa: CASSFGDSGANVLTF
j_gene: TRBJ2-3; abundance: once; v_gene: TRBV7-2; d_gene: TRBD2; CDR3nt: TGTGCCAGCAGCTTAGTTGCGGGGGGCCGGACGCAGTATTTT; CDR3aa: CASSLVAGGRTQYF
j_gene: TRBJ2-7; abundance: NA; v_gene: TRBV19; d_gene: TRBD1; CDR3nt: TGTGCCACCTCGTTTAGGGACAGGGCCCACGAGCAGTACTTC; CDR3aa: CATSFRDRAHEQYF
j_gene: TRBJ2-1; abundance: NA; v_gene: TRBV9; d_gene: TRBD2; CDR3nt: TGTGCCAGCAGCCCTGGGACTAGCGTGCGCAATGAGCAGTTCTTC; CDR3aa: CASSPGTSVRNEQFF